A selection of T cell receptor beta chains follows, all from one sample in a study of cytomegalovirus exposure and HLA in healthy donors. Produced via immunoSEQ multiplex PCR; TCRdb's table is partial and in-frame only. The sample holds roughly 82,000 clones, around 74% seen once. The specimen was PBMCs. The receptors shown here come from a woman aged 45-60 years in good health and CMV-seropositive. CDR3s include the opening cysteine and the closing phenylalanine or tryptophan. D genes are given only for firm matches. Rows may omit the clone size; those that give it use once, few, many or a size class.

d_call,v_call,clone_size,j_call,cdr3_aa,cdr3_nt
TRBD2,TRBV5-1,-,TRBJ2-1,CASSSRTSGRSYNEQFF,TGCGCCAGCAGCTCCCGGACTAGCGGGAGGTCCTACAATGAGCAGTTCTTC
-,TRBV2,once,TRBJ1-3,CASSTRGAFISGNTIYF,TGTGCCAGCAGTACCCGCGGGGCCTTTATTTCTGGAAACACCATATATTTT
-,TRBV11-2,-,TRBJ2-7,CASSLVDSTYEQYF,TGTGCCAGCAGCTTAGTCGACAGCACATACGAGCAGTACTTC
TRBD1,TRBV11-2,-,TRBJ1-4,CASSIQGAGGEKLFF,TGTGCCAGCAGCATACAGGGGGCAGGAGGTGAAAAACTGTTTTTT
TRBD1,TRBV10-3,once,TRBJ2-5,CAISVSDRGQETQYF,TGTGCCATCAGTGTCTCAGACAGGGGCCAAGAGACCCAGTACTTC
-,TRBV5-1,-,TRBJ2-7,CASTPRGTGSSYEQYF,TGCGCCAGCACCCCCAGGGGTACCGGCAGCTCCTACGAGCAGTACTTC
TRBD2,TRBV28,-,TRBJ2-2,CASSHIGRDLTGELFF,TGTGCCAGCAGTCATATCGGGAGGGACCTCACCGGGGAGCTGTTTTTT
-,TRBV9,-,TRBJ1-3,CASSFSGGGLSGNTIYF,TGTGCCAGCAGCTTCTCCGGGGGGGGGCTCTCTGGAAACACCATATATTTT
TRBD2,TRBV4-1,-,TRBJ2-3,CASSQEGGRRGTDTQYF,TGCGCCAGCAGCCAGGAGGGCGGGAGGAGGGGCACAGATACGCAGTATTTT
-,TRBV5-6,few,TRBJ2-5,CASSAYQETQYF,TGTGCCAGCAGCGCGTACCAAGAGACCCAGTACTTC
-,TRBV6-5,medium-sized,TRBJ1-1,CASSYGQLNTEAFF,TGTGCCAGCAGTTACGGACAGTTGAACACTGAAGCTTTCTTT
TRBD1,TRBV2,-,TRBJ1-5,CASSRGGQGFQPQHF,TGTGCCAGCAGTCGTGGGGGACAGGGATTTCAGCCCCAGCATTTT
-,TRBV19,-,TRBJ1-5,CASSIGPAQPQHF,TGTGCCAGTAGTATAGGGCCTGCTCAGCCCCAGCATTTT
TRBD1,TRBV11-3,-,TRBJ2-3,CASSDGQVRTDTQYF,TGTGCCAGCAGCGACGGACAGGTCAGGACAGATACGCAGTATTTT
-,TRBV9,-,TRBJ2-3,CASSVATGSDTQYF,TGTGCCAGCAGCGTAGCTACAGGGTCGGATACGCAGTATTTT
-,TRBV27,-,TRBJ1-6,CASSPDPRSSPLHF,TGTGCCAGCAGTCCCGACCCCCGGAGTTCACCCCTCCACTTT
-,TRBV19,-,TRBJ1-5,CASIHSPQGGNQPQHF,TGTGCCAGTATTCACTCCCCCCAGGGTGGCAATCAGCCCCAGCATTTT
TRBD2,TRBV28,-,TRBJ2-5,CASSRGDQETQYF,TGTGCCAGCAGCCGGGGGGACCAAGAGACCCAGTACTTC
-,TRBV6-5,-,TRBJ2-2,CASRQDPGELFF,TGTGCCAGCCGACAGGACCCCGGGGAGCTGTTTTTT
-,TRBV12-2,-,TRBJ1-5,CASRWGQYDQPQHF,TGTGCAAGTCGCTGGGGACAGTATGATCAGCCCCAGCATTTT
-,TRBV11-2,-,TRBJ2-1,CASSSLDNRGEQFF,TGTGCCAGCAGCTCCCTGGATAATAGAGGTGAGCAGTTCTTC
-,TRBV4-1,-,TRBJ2-1,CASSHLAVLGDNEQFF,TGCGCCAGCAGCCACTTAGCGGTCCTTGGGGACAATGAGCAGTTCTTC
-,TRBV29-1,-,TRBJ2-7,CSVEAPGDYEQYF,TGCAGCGTTGAAGCCCCAGGGGACTACGAGCAGTACTTC
TRBD1,TRBV28,-,TRBJ2-7,CASAGTGYEQYF,TGTGCCAGCGCCGGGACAGGGTACGAGCAGTACTTC
-,TRBV6-5,-,TRBJ1-3,CASSYSTSPGGNTIYF,TGTGCCAGCAGTTACTCGACGTCCCCAGGGGGAAACACCATATATTTT
-,TRBV10-3,once,TRBJ2-2,CAISARGGTGELFF,TGTGCCATCAGTGCAAGGGGAGGAACCGGGGAGCTGTTTTTT
-,TRBV30,-,TRBJ2-1,CAWALGQAPNEQFF,TGTGCCTGGGCCCTTGGACAAGCTCCCAATGAGCAGTTCTTC
TRBD1,TRBV6-6,few,TRBJ1-3,CASSSDRDRVGNTIYF,TGTGCCAGCAGTTCCGACCGGGACAGGGTAGGAAACACCATATATTTT
-,TRBV6-1,-,TRBJ2-7,CASSVGQGGSYEQYF,TGTGCCAGCAGTGTAGGCCAGGGCGGCTCCTACGAGCAGTACTTC
TRBD2,TRBV11-2,few,TRBJ2-1,CASSLGLARNNEQFF,TGTGCCAGCAGCTTAGGACTAGCGAGAAACAATGAGCAGTTCTTC
-,TRBV30,few,TRBJ2-3,CAWSVLGPRLSTDTQYF,TGTGCCTGGAGTGTACTGGGGCCGAGACTCAGCACAGATACGCAGTATTTT
-,TRBV6-1,-,TRBJ1-4,CASNPGVTNEKLFF,TGTGCCAGCAACCCCGGGGTTACTAATGAAAAACTGTTTTTT
-,TRBV10-1,-,TRBJ2-5,CASSESRGQETQYF,TGCGCCAGCAGTGAGTCGAGAGGGCAAGAGACCCAGTACTTC
-,TRBV2,few,TRBJ2-2,CASTTGQATGELFF,TGTGCCAGCACTACAGGTCAAGCCACCGGGGAGCTGTTTTTT